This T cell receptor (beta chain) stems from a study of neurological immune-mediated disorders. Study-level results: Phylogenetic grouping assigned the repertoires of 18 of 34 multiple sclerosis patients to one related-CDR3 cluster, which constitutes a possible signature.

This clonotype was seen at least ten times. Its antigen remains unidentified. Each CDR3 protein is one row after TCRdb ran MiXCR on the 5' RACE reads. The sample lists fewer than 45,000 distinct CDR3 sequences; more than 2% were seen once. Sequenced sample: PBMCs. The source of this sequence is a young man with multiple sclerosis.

CDR3 sequence: CASSLGGYEQFF. The CDR3 bases are TGCGCCAGCAGCTTGGGGGGGTATGAGCAGTTCTTC. The rearrangement uses TRBV5-1 and TRBJ2-1; D may correspond to TRBD1 or TRBD2 (5 bases each). CDR3 length: 12 amino acids. Germline V gene lookup returns CDR1 SGHRS and CDR2 YFSETQ. The ends were cut back, 0 bases at V and 8 bases at J, with 6 bases in the middle. Full variable domain (rest looked up from reference TRBV5-1 and TRBJ2-1): KAGVTQTPRYLIKTRGQQVTLSCSPISGHRSVSWYQQTPGQGLQFLFEYFSETQRNKGNFPGRFSGRQFSNSRSEMNVSTLELGDSALYLCASSLGGYEQFFGPGTRLTVL.